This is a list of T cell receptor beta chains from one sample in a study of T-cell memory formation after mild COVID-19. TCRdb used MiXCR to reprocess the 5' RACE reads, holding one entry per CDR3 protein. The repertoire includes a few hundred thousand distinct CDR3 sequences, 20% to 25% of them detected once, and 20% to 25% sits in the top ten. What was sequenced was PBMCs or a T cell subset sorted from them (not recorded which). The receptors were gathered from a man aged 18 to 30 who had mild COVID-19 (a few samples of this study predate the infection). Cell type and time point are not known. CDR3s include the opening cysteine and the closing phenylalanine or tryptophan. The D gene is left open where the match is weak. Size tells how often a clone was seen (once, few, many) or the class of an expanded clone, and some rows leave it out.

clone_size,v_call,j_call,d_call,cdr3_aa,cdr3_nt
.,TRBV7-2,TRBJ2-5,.,CASSLDYGDETQYF,TGTGCCAGCAGCTTAGATTACGGGGATGAGACCCAGTACTTC
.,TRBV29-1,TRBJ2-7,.,CSVGRGRLRGSEQYF,TGCAGCGTTGGTAGGGGGAGGCTCCGGGGCAGCGAGCAGTACTTC
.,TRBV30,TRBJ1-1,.,CAWTLPLGHPNTEAFF,TGTGCCTGGACCCTGCCTCTAGGACACCCGAACACTGAAGCTTTCTTT
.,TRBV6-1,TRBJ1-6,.,CASSITLADSPLHF,TGTGCCAGCAGTATAACGCTTGCTGATTCACCCCTCCACTTT
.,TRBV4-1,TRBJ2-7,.,CASSQVRTVTYEQYF,TGCGCCAGCAGCCAAGTTAGGACGGTGACCTACGAGCAGTACTTC
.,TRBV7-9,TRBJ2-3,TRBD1,CASSLVDRADTQYF,TGTGCCAGCAGCTTAGTCGACAGGGCAGATACGCAGTATTTT
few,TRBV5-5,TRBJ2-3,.,CASSSGVADTQYF,TGTGCCAGCAGCTCCGGAGTCGCAGATACGCAGTATTTT
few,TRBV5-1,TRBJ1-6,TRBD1,CASSLQGAGYNSPLHF,TGCGCCAGCAGCTTACAGGGGGCCGGCTATAATTCACCCCTCCACTTT
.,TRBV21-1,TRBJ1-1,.,CASSSVSSAENTEAFF,TGTGCCAGCAGCAGCGTTTCTTCGGCGGAGAACACTGAAGCTTTCTTT
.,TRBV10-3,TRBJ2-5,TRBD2,CAISRGLAGGQETQYF,TGTGCCATCAGCCGCGGACTAGCGGGGGGTCAAGAGACCCAGTACTTC
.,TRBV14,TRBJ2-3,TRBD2,CASSQESGGGADTQYF,TGTGCCAGCAGCCAAGAAAGCGGGGGGGGCGCAGATACGCAGTATTTT
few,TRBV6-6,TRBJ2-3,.,CASSYGGGPLLSTQYF,TGTGCCAGCAGTTACGGGGGGGGCCCATTATTGAGCACGCAGTATTTT
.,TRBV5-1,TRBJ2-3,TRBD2,CASSLVPSGALNTQYF,TGCGCCAGCAGCTTAGTTCCTAGCGGGGCCTTGAATACGCAGTATTTT
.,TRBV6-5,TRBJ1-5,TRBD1,CASSRQGTAGNQPQHF,TGTGCCAGCAGTCGACAAGGGACAGCCGGCAATCAGCCCCAGCATTTT
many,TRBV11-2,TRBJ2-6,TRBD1,CASSSGTGKGANVLTF,TGTGCCAGCAGCTCCGGGACAGGGAAAGGGGCCAACGTCCTGACTTTC
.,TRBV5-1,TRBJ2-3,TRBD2,CASSLPSGGSDTQYF,TGCGCCAGCAGCTTGCCTAGCGGGGGTTCCGATACGCAGTATTTT
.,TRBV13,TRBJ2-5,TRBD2,CASSWLRGGRGETQYF,TGTGCCAGCAGCTGGTTACGGGGGGGCAGGGGAGAGACCCAGTACTTC
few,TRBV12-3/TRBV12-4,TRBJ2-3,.,CASSRDGGGSDTQYF,TGTGCCAGCAGCCGAGACGGGGGAGGATCAGATACGCAGTATTTT
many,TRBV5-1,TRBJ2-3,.,CASRDSTDTQYF,TGCGCCAGCAGGGATAGCACAGATACGCAGTATTTT
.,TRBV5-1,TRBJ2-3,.,CASSVSPDTQYF,TGCGCCAGCAGTGTTAGCCCAGATACGCAGTATTTT
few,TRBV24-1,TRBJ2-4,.,CATSDPGPLNIQYF,TGTGCCACCAGTGATCCAGGGCCCCTAAACATTCAGTACTTC
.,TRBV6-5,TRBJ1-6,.,CASKKRETGKYNSPLHF,TGTGCCAGCAAAAAGCGGGAGACAGGAAAGTATAATTCACCCCTCCACTTT
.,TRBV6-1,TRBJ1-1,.,CASSWRDEAFF,TGTGCCAGCAGTTGGAGGGATGAAGCTTTCTTT
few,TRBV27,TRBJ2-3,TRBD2,CASSWTRRTDTQYF,TGTGCCAGCAGTTGGACTAGACGCACAGATACGCAGTATTTT
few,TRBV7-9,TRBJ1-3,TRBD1,CASSRRYGTEFSGNTIYF,TGTGCCAGCAGCCGCCGTTATGGGACAGAGTTCTCTGGAAACACCATATATTTT
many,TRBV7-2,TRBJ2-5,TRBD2,CASSSGTSGGQGAEETQYF,TGTGCCAGCAGCTCAGGGACTAGCGGGGGGCAGGGAGCGGAAGAGACCCAGTACTTC
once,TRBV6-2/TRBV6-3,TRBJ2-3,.,CASSYFSPEADTQYF,TGTGCCAGCAGTTACTTTAGTCCCGAGGCAGATACGCAGTATTTT
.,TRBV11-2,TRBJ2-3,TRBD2,CASSWALTSRDTQYF,TGTGCCAGCAGCTGGGCCCTGACTAGCAGGGATACGCAGTATTTT
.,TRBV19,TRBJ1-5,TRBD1,CASGGTGGVQGRGPQHF,TGTGCCAGTGGAGGGACAGGGGGCGTTCAGGGCCGGGGGCCCCAGCATTTT
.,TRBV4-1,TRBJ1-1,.,CASSAPVRAEAFF,TGCGCCAGCAGCGCCCCCGTTCGGGCTGAAGCTTTCTTT
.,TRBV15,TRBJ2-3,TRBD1,CATSRGDRGVDTQYF,TGTGCCACCAGCAGAGGCGACAGGGGAGTAGATACGCAGTATTTT
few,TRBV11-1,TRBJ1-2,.,CASSFQNQNYGYTF,TGTGCCAGCAGCTTCCAGAACCAAAACTATGGCTACACCTTC
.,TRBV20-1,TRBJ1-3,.,CSARGSGDFSGNTIYF,TGCAGTGCTAGAGGGTCAGGGGACTTCTCTGGAAACACCATATATTTT
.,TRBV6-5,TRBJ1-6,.,CASSYGHSYYNSPLHF,TGTGCCAGCAGTTACGGTCATAGCTACTATAATTCACCCCTCCACTTT
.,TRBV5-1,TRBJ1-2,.,CASRPTNYGYTF,TGCGCCAGCAGACCGACAAACTATGGCTACACCTTC
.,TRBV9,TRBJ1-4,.,CASSASGGTNEKLFF,TGTGCCAGCAGCGCCAGTGGGGGAACTAATGAAAAACTGTTTTTT
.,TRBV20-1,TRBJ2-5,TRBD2,CSARDNRGGPQETQYF,TGCAGTGCTAGAGATAACCGGGGGGGCCCCCAAGAGACCCAGTACTTC
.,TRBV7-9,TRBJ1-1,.,CASSLTPGGVNTEAFF,TGTGCCAGCAGCTTAACGCCCGGCGGGGTGAACACTGAAGCTTTCTTT
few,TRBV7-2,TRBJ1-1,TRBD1,CASSYTRQGARAFF,TGTGCCAGCAGCTACACCCGACAGGGGGCGAGGGCTTTCTTT
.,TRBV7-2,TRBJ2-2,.,CASSPLASTGELFF,TGTGCCAGCAGCCCGTTAGCGAGCACCGGGGAGCTGTTTTTT
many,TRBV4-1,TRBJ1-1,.,CASSPTENTEAFF,TGCGCCAGCAGCCCCACAGAGAACACTGAAGCTTTCTTT
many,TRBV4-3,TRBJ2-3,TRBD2,CASSQDILAGGYTDTQYF,TGCGCCAGCAGCCAAGATATCCTAGCGGGGGGATACACAGATACGCAGTATTTT
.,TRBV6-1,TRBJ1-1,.,CASSEISGIPEAFF,TGTGCCAGCAGTGAAATTTCGGGGATTCCTGAAGCTTTCTTT
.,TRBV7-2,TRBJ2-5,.,CASTSSGLGTQYF,TGTGCCAGCACCTCGAGCGGATTGGGGACCCAGTACTTC
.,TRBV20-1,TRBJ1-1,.,CSARDMGGDTEAFF,TGCAGTGCTAGGGATATGGGGGGGGACACTGAAGCTTTCTTT